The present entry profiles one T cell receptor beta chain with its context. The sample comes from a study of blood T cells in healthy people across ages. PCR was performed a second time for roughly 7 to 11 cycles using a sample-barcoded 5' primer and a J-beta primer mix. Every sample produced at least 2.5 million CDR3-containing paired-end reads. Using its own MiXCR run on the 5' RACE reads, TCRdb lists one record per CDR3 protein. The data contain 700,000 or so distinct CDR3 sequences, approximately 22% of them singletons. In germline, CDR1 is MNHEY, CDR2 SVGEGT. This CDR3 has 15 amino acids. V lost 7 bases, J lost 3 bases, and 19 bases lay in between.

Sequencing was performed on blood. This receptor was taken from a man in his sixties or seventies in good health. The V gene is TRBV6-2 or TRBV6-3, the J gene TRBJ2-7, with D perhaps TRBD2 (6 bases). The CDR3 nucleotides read TGTGCCAGCAACCAAGGTCCAGCGGGCCACTACGAGCAGTACTTC. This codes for CASNQGPAGHYEQYF.